The 3 T cell receptor beta chains reported below all come from one sample, sequenced in a study of T cell repertoires in cytomegalovirus infection. These TCRs are of unknown antigen specificity. One entry per CDR3 protein results from TCRdb running MiXCR on the reads. The sample lists fewer than 1,000,000 distinct CDR3 sequences, approximately 30% occurring once. The sample was cultured CD8+ T cells from PBMCs, taken from culture after CMV antigen stimulation. The origin of the receptors is a human donor in good health (CMV status not recorded). Some clones in this sample may be carry-over from other donors' samples.

This clonotype was counted only a few times. The genes are TRBV28 and TRBJ2-1; D uncertain. Trimming took off 5 bases at V and 8 bases at J, with 10 bases between the two ends. The CDR3 contains 12 residues. Germline CDR1 reads MDHEN; CDR2 reads SYDVKM. The CDR3 sequence is CASSEKRYEQFF. CDR3 sequence (DNA): TGTGCCAGCAGTGAGAAGAGGTATGAGCAGTTCTTC. Filled out from reference TRBV28 and TRBJ2-1, the complete variable domain reads DVKVTQSSRYLVKRTGEKVFLECVQDMDHENMFWYRQDPGLGLRLIYFSYDVKMKEKGDIPEGYSVSREKKERFSLILESASTNQTSMYLCASSEKRYEQFFGPGTRLTVL.

The rearrangement joins TRBV20-1 to TRBJ2-1, with D perhaps TRBD2 (6 bases). This CDR3 is 16 amino acids long. V lost 1 base and J lost 5, with 18 bases in between. Germline V gene data show CDR1 as DFQATT and CDR2 as SNEGSKA (reference sequence). The CDR3, as DNA: TGCAGTGCTAGAGGTCTTGGCGGGGAAAGGGACAATGAGCAGTTCTTC. Its translation: CSARGLGGERDNEQFF.

This sequence joins TRBV4-1 and TRBJ2-7; a weak D match, TRBD1 (6 bases). Germline V gives CDR1 MGHRA, CDR2 YSYEKL. This CDR3 spans 18 amino acids. Trimming took off 3 bases at V and 0 bases at J, with 21 bases between the two ends. CDR3 protein: CASSHGPGEISFSYEQYF. The DNA of the CDR3 is TGCGCCAGCAGCCATGGGCCAGGGGAGATCTCGTTCTCCTACGAGCAGTACTTC.